This T cell receptor (beta chain) came from a study of PD-L1 blockade in urothelial cancer (dated by TCRdb to about 2017). In the study overall: Every patient began therapy in about 2014 and was given atezolizumab 1,200 mg intravenously every 3 weeks. About 90% of the roughly 29 patients were identified as males with urothelial cancer of bladder origin, and a prior smoking history was reported by 18 of 29 patients. Patients had an ECOG performance status of 0 or 1 and had received between 0 and 3 prior chemotherapy regimens. Blood samples were analyzed 3 weeks after the start of treatment (second dose) and 6 weeks after the start of treatment. A median of about 150,000 T cells and some 90,000 unique TCRs was obtained from blood samples, and a median clonality of around 0.08 was observed. An exploratory multi-omic analysis was conducted of the somatic, immune and clinical correlates of response to PD-L1 blockade with atezolizumab in urothelial cancer. Pretreatment tumor samples, along with matched peripheral blood serially collected before and after atezolizumab treatment, were subjected to TCR sequencing. Durable clinical benefit meant progression-free survival longer than 6 months, and TCR features were also tested against progression-free and overall survival. In the same patients, whole exome sequencing and RNA sequencing of pretreatment tumors were performed in addition to TCR sequencing. Durable clinical benefit was achieved by nine patients but not by the remaining 20. Approximately 30 patients had pretreatment blood TCR-seq, around 25 had at least one posttreatment blood collection, and around 25 had tumor TCR-seq.

To estimate absolute template abundance from read counts, synthetic TCR analog templates were spiked into each PCR. TCRbeta CDR3 regions were amplified from genomic DNA with bias-controlled V and J gene primers using the immunoSEQ assay. Sequencing of rearranged TCRbeta segments was done at approximately 20X coverage. Concerning the study's data processing: Sequencing errors were corrected by clustering, and CDR3s were annotated against IMGT so that V, D and J genes could be assigned. Downstream analyses used only productive TCRbeta rearrangements, leaving out any out-of-frame or stop-codon sequences. To compute clonality, Shannon entropy was normalized by the log of the number of unique productive sequences and then subtracted from one. Fisher's exact test with Benjamini-Hochberg correction, using a cutoff of adjusted p below 0.01, was how clones that differed between time points or between blood and tumor were identified. TCRdb stores this immuneACCESS table with in-frame sequences only. Part of the clones is absent; in the studies checked, under half of the shortfall reflects unresolved V genes, and no reason is known for the rest. V and J calls plus clone size are reproduced from that table; the DNA served to infer D and trimming. Within this sample are tens of thousands of clones, with roughly 90% of them counted one time only. Of the sample, roughly 24% is held by the ten largest clones.

Broad study findings and their caveats: Because the sample size was small (n of about 30) and many of the analyses were exploratory, the results are meant to be hypothesis-generating. Greater expansion of tumor-associated TCR clones in peripheral blood 3 weeks after the start of treatment was observed in patients with durable benefit (n of about 20, p = 0.022). Improved progression-free and overall survival was found to be associated with pretreatment peripheral blood TCR clonality below the median.

For this chain, trimming is 1 base at the V end and 0 bases at the J end, and the number of junction bases without a gene match is 1. The CDR3 holds 17 amino acids from the cysteine to the phenylalanine. Left in the record is the CDR3 DNA by itself, 51 bases read in frame from the first base. Based on the germline V gene, the CDR1 and CDR2 sequences are LGHNA and YNFKEQ. The intended sense of this specimen's time point label: peripheral blood 6 weeks after treatment start. The cohort included about 27 patients with locally advanced or metastatic urothelial carcinoma who were treated at Memorial Sloan Kettering on a trial protocol. Peripheral blood mononuclear cells were collected pretreatment and during treatment, with between 1 and 8 total time points per patient. The Qiagen DNeasy Blood extraction kit was used to purify genomic DNA from total PBMCs and tumor samples. PBMCs were collected pretreatment and during treatment, and were isolated and stored as previously described.

About this clone: This receptor's antigen is unknown. Nothing much larger sits one base from this clone, and base qualities are not available.

The sequencing used PBMCs, collected around atezolizumab (anti-PD-L1) treatment. This TCR came from a man aged 55 to 70 with urothelial cancer. The chain is assembled from TRBV4-2 and TRBJ2-2, with 11 bases matching TRBD2. The CDR3 region has the sequence CASSQGSGGANTGELFF. The DNA reads TGTGCCAGCAGCCAAGGTAGCGGGGGGGCGAACACCGGGGAGCTGTTTTTT.